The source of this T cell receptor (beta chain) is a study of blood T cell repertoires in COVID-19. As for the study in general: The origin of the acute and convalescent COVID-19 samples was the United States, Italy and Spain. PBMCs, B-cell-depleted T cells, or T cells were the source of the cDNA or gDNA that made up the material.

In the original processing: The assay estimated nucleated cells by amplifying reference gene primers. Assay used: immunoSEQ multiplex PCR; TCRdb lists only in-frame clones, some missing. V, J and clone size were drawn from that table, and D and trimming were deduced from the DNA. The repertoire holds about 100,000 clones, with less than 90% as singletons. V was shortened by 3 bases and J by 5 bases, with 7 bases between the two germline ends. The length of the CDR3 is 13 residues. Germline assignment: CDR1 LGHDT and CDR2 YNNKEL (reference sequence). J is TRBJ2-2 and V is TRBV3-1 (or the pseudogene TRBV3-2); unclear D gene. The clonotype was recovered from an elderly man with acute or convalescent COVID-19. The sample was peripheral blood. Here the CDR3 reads CASSHGVTGELFF. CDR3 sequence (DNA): TGTGCCAGCAGCCATGGAGTTACCGGGGAGCTGTTTTTT.